This is a list of T cell receptor beta chains from one sample in a study of shared clonotypes between healthy human individuals. Here immunoSEQ multiplex PCR was the method, and the copy in TCRdb shows in-frame clones only, minus some. There are hundreds of thousands of clones in the sample; roughly 73% occur only once, and more than 1.5% lies in the top ten. The sequencing input was memory CD4+ T cells sorted from blood. The receptors shown here come from a woman aged 25 to 39 in good health. CDR3s include the opening cysteine and the closing phenylalanine or tryptophan. A D gene is named only where the DNA matches it firmly. Part of the rows lack a size; the others show once, few, many or a class for expanded clones.

>TRBJ1-2|NA|TRBD1|TRBV5-1
CASSFYPGQGENGYTF
TGCGCCAGCAGCTTCTATCCTGGACAGGGTGAAAATGGCTACACCTTC
>TRBJ2-2|NA|NA|TRBV4-1
CASSQINGGELFF
TGCGCCAGCAGCCAAATTAATGGCGGGGAGCTGTTTTTT
>TRBJ2-5|NA|TRBD1|TRBV13
CASSLGRGETQYF
TGTGCCAGCAGCTTAGGCAGGGGGGAGACCCAGTACTTC
>TRBJ1-5|NA|NA|TRBV19
CASSIRHRNQPQHF
TGTGCCAGTAGTATACGGCACCGCAATCAGCCCCAGCATTTT
>TRBJ2-1|NA|TRBD2|TRBV5-1
CASSLVTGGPLDEQFF
TGCGCCAGCAGCTTGGTAACGGGAGGGCCTCTCGATGAGCAGTTCTTC
>TRBJ2-5|NA|NA|TRBV5-1
CASSLDVTDAKTQYF
TGCGCCAGCAGCTTGGATGTAACAGACGCGAAGACCCAGTACTTC
>TRBJ1-5|NA|NA|TRBV7-2
CASSLPGQPQHF
TGTGCCAGCAGCTTACCGGGGCAGCCCCAGCATTTT
>TRBJ1-3|once|NA|TRBV13
CASSPTYGLSVSGNTIYF
TGTGCCAGCAGCCCAACTTATGGACTGTCCGTCTCTGGAAACACCATATATTTT
>TRBJ2-7|NA|TRBD1|TRBV5-1
CASSRGQGPHEQYF
TGCGCCAGCAGCCGGGGACAGGGGCCCCACGAGCAGTACTTC
>TRBJ1-1|few|NA|TRBV10-2
CASRKGNTEAFF
TGCGCCAGCAGAAAAGGGAACACTGAAGCTTTCTTT
>TRBJ2-5|once|TRBD1|TRBV4-1
CASSQDDRAQETQYF
TGCGCCAGCAGCCAAGATGACAGGGCCCAAGAGACCCAGTACTTC
>TRBJ1-5|NA|TRBD1|TRBV2
CASSLDRGSGQPQHF
TGTGCCAGCAGTCTCGACAGGGGATCCGGTCAGCCCCAGCATTTT
>TRBJ1-2|NA|NA|TRBV2
CASRAEQGSIYGYTF
TGTGCCAGCAGGGCTGAACAGGGTAGTATCTATGGCTACACCTTC
>TRBJ2-3|NA|TRBD2|TRBV5-1
CASSLGTSGNMQYF
TGCGCCAGCAGCTTGGGGACTAGCGGGAACATGCAGTATTTT
>TRBJ2-1|NA|TRBD2|TRBV15
CATSRGGWDEQFF
TGTGCCACTTCCCGGGGAGGGTGGGATGAGCAGTTCTTC
>TRBJ1-1|NA|NA|TRBV30
CAWRGTRFRAIHEAFF
TGTGCCTGGAGGGGTACCAGGTTTCGGGCCATTCATGAAGCTTTCTTT
>TRBJ1-4|NA|NA|TRBV21-1
CASSKPHRATNEKLFF
TGTGCCAGCAGCAAACCGCACCGTGCAACTAATGAAAAACTGTTTTTT
>TRBJ2-5|NA|NA|TRBV5-1
CASSAGGPEKTQYF
TGCGCCAGCAGCGCCGGAGGGCCGGAAAAGACCCAGTACTTC
>TRBJ1-3|many|NA|TRBV7-9
CASSDDRDSVNTIYF
TGTGCCAGCAGCGATGACCGGGACTCAGTAAACACCATATATTTT
>TRBJ1-5|NA|TRBD1|TRBV5-5
CASSLAGTGNQPQHF
TGTGCCAGCAGCTTGGCCGGGACAGGGAATCAGCCCCAGCATTTT
>TRBJ2-7|many|TRBD2|TRBV4-1
CASSPFFLAGEVKFYEQYF
TGCGCCAGCAGCCCGTTTTTCCTCGCGGGAGAAGTAAAGTTCTACGAGCAGTACTTC
>TRBJ2-7|once|NA|TRBV28
CASSLGGRTYEQYF
TGTGCCAGCAGTTTAGGGGGCAGAACCTACGAGCAGTACTTC
>TRBJ2-2|NA|NA|TRBV6-5
CASRRARTNTGELFF
TGTGCCAGCCGTCGGGCGAGGACTAACACCGGGGAGCTGTTTTTT
>TRBJ1-5|NA|NA|TRBV6-5
CASSQDFGGNQPQHF
TGTGCCAGCAGTCAAGACTTTGGCGGCAATCAGCCCCAGCATTTT
>TRBJ2-1|NA|TRBD1|TRBV27
CASRLDGTDGYNEQFF
TGTGCCAGCAGACTCGACGGGACAGACGGTTACAATGAGCAGTTCTTC
>TRBJ1-1|NA|NA|TRBV6-5
CASRKSGGYPEAFF
TGTGCCAGCCGAAAGTCTGGGGGTTATCCTGAAGCTTTCTTT
>TRBJ1-2|NA|NA|TRBV6-1
CASSAPRGGDDYGYTF
TGTGCCAGCAGTGCTCCGAGGGGGGGCGACGACTATGGCTACACCTTC
>TRBJ1-2|many|TRBD1|TRBV6-5
CASSRPGQGSYGYTF
TGTGCCAGCAGTCGTCCGGGACAGGGTAGTTATGGCTACACCTTC
>TRBJ2-7|NA|NA|TRBV10-1
CASSEFRVDEQYF
TGCGCCAGCAGTGAGTTCAGGGTGGACGAGCAGTACTTC
>TRBJ2-5|once|NA|TRBV5-1
CASSLGIDRSGETQYF
TGCGCCAGCAGCTTGGGGATCGACAGATCCGGAGAGACCCAGTACTTC
>TRBJ1-4|NA|NA|TRBV5-6
CASSLDRDRYIKLFF
TGTGCCAGCAGCTTGGACCGGGACCGCTACATAAAACTGTTTTTT
>TRBJ2-1|NA|NA|TRBV20-1
CSAIAHEQFF
TGCAGTGCAATAGCCCATGAGCAGTTCTTC
>TRBJ2-1|NA|TRBD2|TRBV19
CASSRTSGRAGEQFF
TGTGCCAGTAGTCGGACTAGCGGGAGGGCCGGGGAGCAGTTCTTC
>TRBJ1-1|few|NA|TRBV2
CASTETGMNTEAFF
TGTGCCAGCACTGAGACAGGAATGAACACTGAAGCTTTCTTT
>TRBJ2-5|NA|TRBD1|TRBV27
CASSLGRGLPYIPLNSQYF
TGTGCCAGCAGTTTGGGCAGGGGGCTTCCATATATCCCCCTTAATTCCCAGTACTTC
>TRBJ1-2|NA|NA|TRBV28
CASSSHGTNYGYTF
TGTGCCAGCAGTTCTCACGGGACTAACTATGGCTACACCTTC
>TRBJ1-5|once|TRBD1|TRBV29-1
CSVLTGGSSSYQPQHF
TGCAGCGTGCTGACAGGGGGGAGCTCTAGCTATCAGCCCCAGCATTTT
>TRBJ1-5|NA|NA|TRBV15
CATSRGIAPQHF
TGTGCCACCAGCAGAGGTATAGCGCCCCAGCATTTT
>TRBJ1-4|NA|NA|TRBV5-8
CASSLGPATNEKLFF
TGTGCCAGCAGCTTGGGGCCGGCAACTAATGAAAAACTGTTTTTT
>TRBJ2-5|NA|NA|TRBV5-6
CASSLVRIFRETQYF
TGTGCCAGCAGCTTGGTTCGAATCTTCCGAGAGACCCAGTACTTC
>TRBJ1-5|NA|TRBD1|TRBV28
CASSPLWDSQYQPQHF
TGTGCCAGCAGTCCGCTCTGGGACAGCCAATATCAGCCCCAGCATTTT
>TRBJ1-1|NA|NA|TRBV28
CASSLSTEAFF
TGTGCCAGCAGTTTAAGCACTGAAGCTTTCTTT
>TRBJ1-1|NA|NA|TRBV6-1
CASTQYGHTEAFF
TGTGCCAGCACCCAATACGGTCACACTGAAGCTTTCTTT
>TRBJ2-3|NA|NA|TRBV6-6
CASSSMTPTDTQYF
TGTGCCAGCAGTTCAATGACACCGACAGATACGCAGTATTTT
>TRBJ2-1|NA|TRBD1|TRBV5-1
CASSLGTGSYNEQFF
TGCGCCAGCAGCTTGGGGACAGGGTCGTACAATGAGCAGTTCTTC
>TRBJ1-2|NA|TRBD1|TRBV30
CAWNDRGHYGYTF
TGTGCCTGGAACGACAGGGGGCACTATGGCTACACCTTC
>TRBJ2-7|NA|TRBD1|TRBV6-1
CASRETGTGFDEQYF
TGTGCCAGCAGGGAAACCGGGACAGGGTTCGACGAGCAGTACTTC
>TRBJ1-2|NA|NA|TRBV28
CATRGGFGSGYTF
TGTGCCACAAGAGGGGGGTTCGGAAGTGGCTACACCTTC
>TRBJ2-7|NA|TRBD1|TRBV28
CASSFLLTGVRSHEQYF
TGTGCCAGCAGTTTCTTGCTTACAGGGGTTAGATCCCACGAGCAGTACTTC
>TRBJ1-2|NA|NA|TRBV5-1
CASSLSRGAGYGYTF
TGCGCCAGCAGCTTGTCCCGGGGGGCAGGGTATGGCTACACCTTC
>TRBJ2-5|NA|NA|TRBV5-4
CASSHDRGRGETQYF
TGTGCCAGCAGCCACGACCGGGGGCGGGGAGAGACCCAGTACTTC
>TRBJ2-1|once|TRBD1|TRBV19
CASNTPGQGYNEQFF
TGTGCCAGTAATACGCCGGGACAGGGATACAATGAGCAGTTCTTC
>TRBJ1-2|once|TRBD1|TRBV7-6
CASSGRDSTNYGYTF
TGTGCCAGCAGCGGCCGGGACAGCACTAACTATGGCTACACCTTC
>TRBJ2-7|many|NA|TRBV28
CASRLGAGLGYEQYF
TGTGCCAGCAGGCTAGGGGCGGGGCTCGGCTACGAGCAGTACTTC
>TRBJ2-7|NA|NA|TRBV2
CASSEQALEQYF
TGTGCCAGCAGTGAACAGGCCCTCGAGCAGTACTTC
>TRBJ2-7|few|NA|TRBV5-5
CASSVGQISSYEQYF
TGTGCCAGCAGCGTTGGACAGATAAGCTCCTACGAGCAGTACTTC
>TRBJ1-2|NA|NA|TRBV9
CASSVDMRAGYTF
TGTGCCAGCAGCGTAGATATGAGGGCTGGCTACACCTTC
>TRBJ2-3|NA|TRBD1|TRBV18
CASSPTGTGGTDTQYF
TGTGCCAGCTCACCTACCGGGACAGGGGGCACAGATACGCAGTATTTT
>TRBJ2-1|NA|NA|TRBV10-2
CASSEQGRNEQFF
TGCGCCAGCAGTGAACAGGGTCGGAATGAGCAGTTCTTC